The rows below give T cell receptor beta chains drawn from one sample of a study of T cells expressing NK-cell markers. No DNA is given; TCRdb re-called the 5' RACE reads and lists each CDR3 protein once. This sample's table reports more than 250,000 distinct CDR3 sequences. Sequencing used blood T cells: a sorted CD56 or NKG2C T cell subset, CD4+ or CD8+ T cells, or bulk PBMC T cells (not recorded which). These receptors all come from a young man in good health. CDR3s include the opening cysteine and the closing phenylalanine or tryptophan.

j_gene	v_gene	CDR3aa
TRBJ2-7	TRBV25-1	CASTSGIYEQYF
TRBJ2-3	TRBV7-9	CASSLGGGVTDTQYF
TRBJ2-6	TRBV7-8	CASSLARTGTGANVLTF
TRBJ2-7	TRBV15	CATSRDLYYERYF
TRBJ2-3	TRBV18	CASSPSVRDWTDTQYF
TRBJ2-3	TRBV7-8	CASSLVASRTDTQYF
TRBJ2-2	TRBV7-9	CASSLTGKRTGELFF
TRBJ2-2	TRBV6-5	CASSPTAANTGELFF
TRBJ1-4	TRBV12-3/TRBV12-4	CASSSYFGTGMFF
TRBJ2-3	TRBV12-3/TRBV12-4	CASSSVGLAGLRGTDTQYF
TRBJ2-1	TRBV6-1	CASRMTGGIYNEQFF
TRBJ2-1	TRBV25-1	CASSESGLAGGQQFF
TRBJ2-3	TRBV5-1	CASSDGWTDTQYF
TRBJ1-4	TRBV20-1	CSASVQGRREKLFF
TRBJ1-5	TRBV20-1	CSARLQAGQPQHF
TRBJ2-1	TRBV28	CASSFWFGLAVNEQFF
TRBJ2-1	TRBV7-3	CASSLTGQNHNEQFF
TRBJ2-5	TRBV6-5	CASSYAREAVGTQYF
TRBJ1-5	TRBV3-1	CASSQGQGGASNQPQHF
TRBJ2-2	TRBV20-1	CSASGVSNTGELFF
TRBJ1-1	TRBV20-1	CSAQEGGWMGTEAFF
TRBJ2-5	TRBV24-1	CATSLRGLAGVETQYF
TRBJ1-3	TRBV5-1	CASSLDVRGGRNTIYF
TRBJ2-5	TRBV20-1	CSASRGLEETQYF
TRBJ2-1	TRBV5-1	CASSPDRGRVNEQFF
TRBJ2-1	TRBV6-1	CASTQAPTYNEQFF
TRBJ2-4	TRBV20-1	CSARKNRGNIQYF
TRBJ2-3	TRBV6-2/TRBV6-3	CATNTQVGLASTSTDTQYF
TRBJ2-5	TRBV5-6	CASSPFGREGRETQYF
TRBJ1-1	TRBV12-3/TRBV12-4	CASSSPGRRNTEAFF
TRBJ2-5	TRBV25-1	CASSEFRLAGTETQYF
TRBJ2-7	TRBV29-1	CSVELGAGGYEQYF
TRBJ2-6	TRBV14	CASSQTAGSGANVLTF
TRBJ2-7	TRBV5-4	CASSGVGLAGWDEQYF
TRBJ2-5	TRBV21-1	CASSNLRPTPSQETQYF
TRBJ1-1	TRBV29-1	CSADRAGNTEAFF
TRBJ2-5	TRBV29-1	CSVHTGWETQYF
TRBJ1-3	TRBV6-5	CASSYSEKFSGNTIYF
TRBJ2-7	TRBV7-2	CASSLVSGQPYEQYF
TRBJ2-1	TRBV7-6	CASSARQGLHNEQFF
TRBJ2-5	TRBV29-1	CSGGGKETQYF
TRBJ2-7	TRBV12-3/TRBV12-4	CASTPRAGGEQYF
TRBJ2-1	TRBV5-1	CASSPNGFNLDNEQFF
TRBJ2-1	TRBV5-1	CASSSRGLAGVNEQFF
TRBJ2-1	TRBV20-1	CSARGQLAGGPYGNEQFF
TRBJ2-7	TRBV25-1	CARETDYLYEQYF
TRBJ1-1	TRBV7-9	CASSRQGERSPEAFF
TRBJ2-3	TRBV12-3/TRBV12-4	CASSFRQGPSASDTQYF